One sample yielded the 17 T cell receptor beta chains listed below, sequenced in a study of response to subunit inactivated influenza vaccine. In TCRdb, the RT-PCR reads were re-called with MiXCR into one record per CDR3 protein. The data show 590,000 or so distinct CDR3 sequences, 13% to 15% seen once. Specimen: PBMCs from blood, collected roughly 2 weeks before vaccination. These receptors all stem from a man over 45 who received an inactivated influenza vaccine.

V and J are TRBV25-1 and TRBJ2-6; D is unresolved. V lost 7 bases, J lost 1 base, and 8 bases lay in between. The CDR3 consists of 14 residues. Germline CDR1 MGHDK, CDR2 SYGVNS. CDR3 loop: CASTGRSGANVLTF. The CDR3 DNA reads TGTGCCAGCACCGGAAGATCTGGGGCCAACGTCCTGACTTTC.

This clonotype was counted at least ten times. V and J are TRBV7-2 and TRBJ2-2, with D perhaps given as TRBD1 or TRBD2 (5 bases each). V was pared by 1 base and J by 5 bases, with 11 bases between. This CDR3 has 15 amino acids. Per the germline V gene, CDR1 is SGHTA and CDR2 is FQGNSA. The CDR3: CASSLGDRRTGELFF. Here the CDR3 DNA reads TGTGCCAGCAGCTTAGGGGACCGTCGGACCGGGGAGCTGTTTTTT.

This clonotype was counted a few times. The gene calls are TRBV28 and TRBJ1-6, with D tentatively TRBD1 (5 bases). Between the trimmed V and J ends, which lost 2 bases and 13 bases, there was a span of 9 bases. The CDR3 is 12 amino acids. Germline CDR1 MDHEN, CDR2 SYDVKM. The CDR3 region has the DNA TGTGCCAGCAGTTTAGTTGGGGCTCCCCTCCACTTT. Translation gives CASSLVGAPLHF.

In its sample, this clonotype was seen a few times. This chain links TRBV14 with TRBJ2-5, with TRBD1 matching over 9 bases. The CDR3 is 16 amino acids. V was clipped by 4 bases and J by 4 bases; unmatched bases: 10. CDR1 SGHDN and CDR2 FVKESK come from the germline V gene. DNA for the CDR3: TGTGCCAGCAGCCCTAGCCGGACAGGGGAGATAGAGACCCAGTACTTC. Amino acids: CASSPSRTGEIETQYF.

This clonotype came up many times. J is TRBJ2-3 and V is TRBV7-2; D may be TRBD2 (6 bases). Between the trimmed V and J ends, which lost 2 bases and 0 bases, there was a span of 9 bases. Germline assignment: CDR1 SGHTA and CDR2 FQGNSA. The CDR3 spans 15 residues. The CDR3 DNA follows: TGTGCCAGCAGCTTAAGCGGGCGGAGCACAGATACGCAGTATTTT. Translated: CASSLSGRSTDTQYF.

This clonotype appeared a few times. V usage is TRBV5-6 and J usage is TRBJ2-7; the D call may be TRBD1 or TRBD2 (5 bases each). The CDR3 length is 15 residues. Germline V CDR1 and CDR2: SGHDT, YYEEEE. Trimming removed 0 bases from V and 2 bases from J, with 12 bases in between. This CDR3 is CASSLAGRLTYEQYF. The CDR3 region has the DNA TGTGCCAGCAGCTTGGCGGGACGTTTGACCTACGAGCAGTACTTC.

This clonotype has a count of ten or more. The V gene is TRBV2, the J gene TRBJ2-2; no firm D call. Germline CDR1 reads SNHLY; CDR2 reads FYNNEI. With 7 bases removed from V and 0 bases from J, the gap between germline ends came to 12 bases. CDR3 size: 15 residues. CDR3 sequence reads: CASKKGHANTGELFF. The CDR3 region has the DNA TGTGCCAGCAAGAAAGGCCACGCGAACACCGGGGAGCTGTTTTTT.

This clonotype was detected only a few times. The J gene is TRBJ2-5, the V gene TRBV27; D perhaps matches TRBD1 (7 bases). The CDR3 length is 15 residues. Trimming removed 5 bases at V and 5 bases at J, with 18 bases between. Germline lookup yields CDR1 MNHEY and CDR2 SMNVEV (reference sequence). CDR3 protein: CASSLQGDSRETQYF. CDR3 sequence (DNA): TGTGCCAGCAGTCTCCAGGGGGACTCTCGGGAGACCCAGTACTTC.

This clonotype has more than one count but fewer than ten. This sequence joins TRBV20-1 and TRBJ1-5; perhaps TRBD1 as D (5 bases). Germline CDR1 DFQATT, CDR2 SNEGSKA (reference sequence). CDR3 size: 15 residues. V lost 3 bases, J lost 2 bases, and 14 bases lay in between. DNA for the CDR3: TGCAGTGCTAGCCCGGGCCGGGGCGGCAATCAGCCCCAGCATTTT. This sequence encodes CSASPGRGGNQPQHF.

The gene calls are TRBV7-9 and TRBJ1-3, with 7 bases that match TRBD1. Per the germline V gene, CDR1 is SEHNR and CDR2 is FQNEAQ (reference sequence). This CDR3 contains 16 residues. V dropped 5 bases and J dropped 0; count of bases not matched to a gene: 7. The CDR3 is CASSARRDSSGNTIYF. Written as DNA, the CDR3 is TGTGCCAGCAGCGCGCGCCGGGACAGCTCTGGAAACACCATATATTTT.

V is TRBV5-1 and J is TRBJ2-7, with TRBD2 as a possible D gene (6 bases). The CDR3 has 13 residues. The V and J ends lost 4 bases and 3 bases respectively, with 11 bases between them. The germline gives CDR1 SGHRS, CDR2 YFSETQ. This CDR3 reads CASSPGVYYEQYF. Here the CDR3 DNA reads TGCGCCAGCAGCCCGGGGGTTTACTACGAGCAGTACTTC.

This clonotype was seen a few times. The V and J genes are TRBV20-1 and TRBJ1-1; maybe TRBD1 (5 bases). There are 12 residues in the CDR3. Per germline, CDR1 DFQATT and CDR2 SNEGSKA (reference sequence). The CDR3: CRPGQGNTEAFF. The CDR3 coding sequence is TGCAGGCCTGGGCAGGGTAACACTGAAGCTTTCTTT.

CDR3 nucleotide sequence: TGCGCCAGCAGTCCAATGACAGGGGGAAATCAGCCCCAGCATTTT. This translates into CASSPMTGGNQPQHF. This chain uses TRBV4-1 with TRBJ1-5; 9 bases are shared with TRBD1. CDR1 and CDR2 (germline): MGHRA, YSYEKL. This CDR3 is 15 amino acids long. Germline trimming cut 6 bases from V and 4 bases from J; bases unmatched to any gene: 7.

This clonotype was observed many times. The V call is TRBV7-2, the J call TRBJ2-1; 11 positions match TRBD1. After removal of 5 bases from V and 7 bases from J, the junction contained 7 bases not matched to a gene. This CDR3 spans 15 amino acids. The germline CDR1 and CDR2 sequences are SGHTA and FQGNSA. As DNA, the CDR3 is TGTGCCAGCAGCCGAACCGGGACAGGGGGGAATGAGCAGTTCTTC. Residues: CASSRTGTGGNEQFF.

CDR3 bases: TGCAGCGTTCTGAGTGCTATCCTCCAGTACTTC. It encodes CSVLSAILQYF. The genes are TRBV29-1 and TRBJ2-5; D unresolved. The CDR3 is 11 residues long. Per germline, CDR1 SQVTM and CDR2 ANQGSEA. Trimming removed 5 bases at V and 10 bases at J, with 14 bases between.

The chain combines TRBV6-1 with TRBJ1-1, with 10 bases fitting TRBD1. Germline V lookup: CDR1 MNHNS, CDR2 SASEGT. The CDR3 is 15 residues long. V shed 6 bases, J shed 4 bases, and the junction held 8 bases outside the gene matches. The CDR3 is CASRTAGQGPTEAFF. The CDR3 nucleotides are TGTGCCAGCAGGACCGCGGGACAGGGGCCCACTGAAGCTTTCTTT.

This clonotype was recorded a few times. An end of the junction does not agree with germline; a read error may underlie this. The gene calls are TRBV4-3 and TRBJ2-5; the match to TRBD2 covers 12 bases. This CDR3 has 17 residues. The V gene's germline CDR1 is LGHNA and CDR2 YSLEER. The CDR3 loop is CASSQDDFWTSGVPEHF. The CDR3 bases are TGCGCCAGCAGCCAAGACGACTTCTGGACTAGCGGGGTCCCGGAGCACTTC.